The subject of this entry is one TCR beta chain. Its antigen is still unknown. This sample was included in a study of long-term antiretroviral therapy in people with HIV. Turning to the study itself: The immediate-ART recommendation dates to 2015, and the earliest samples predate it by about a decade.

J lost 5 bases, V lost 0 bases, and 2 bases had no gene match. CDR1 is SGHRS and CDR2 is YFSETQ in the germline V gene. The length of the CDR3 is 15 residues. Findings and caveats of the study: HIV repertoires showed narrower CDR3 length ranges than controls. Clones showing expansion before ART dominated the repertoire at all time points.

Run at survey level, the immunoSEQ assay was version v3.0. Libraries were prepared by immunoSEQ multiplex PCR; TCRdb keeps only in-frame clonotypes and omits some of them. This table has over 35,000 clones, about 94% appearing once. The chain has TRBV5-1 and TRBJ2-2, with 9 bases lining up with TRBD1. The sequencing used unsorted PBMCs, collected 9 to 9.5 years after starting antiretroviral therapy. This clonotype was sampled from a man in his thirties or forties with HIV. As DNA, the CDR3 is TGCGCCAGCAGCTTGGTAGGGACAGGGACCGGGGAGCTGTTTTTT. Translating it yields CASSLVGTGTGELFF.